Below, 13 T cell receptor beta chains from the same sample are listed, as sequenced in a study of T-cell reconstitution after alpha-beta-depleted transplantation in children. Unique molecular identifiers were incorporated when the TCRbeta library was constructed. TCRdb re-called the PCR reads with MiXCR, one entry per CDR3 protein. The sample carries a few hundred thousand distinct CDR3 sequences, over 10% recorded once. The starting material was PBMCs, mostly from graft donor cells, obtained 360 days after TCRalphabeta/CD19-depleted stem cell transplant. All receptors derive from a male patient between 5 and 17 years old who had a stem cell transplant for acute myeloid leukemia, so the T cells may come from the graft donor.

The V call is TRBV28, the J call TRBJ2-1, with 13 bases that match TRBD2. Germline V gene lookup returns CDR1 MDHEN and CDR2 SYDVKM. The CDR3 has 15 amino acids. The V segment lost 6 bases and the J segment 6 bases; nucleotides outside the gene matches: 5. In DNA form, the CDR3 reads TGTGCCAGCAGCACCACTAGCGGGAGGGGCAATGAGCAGTTCTTC. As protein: CASSTTSGRGNEQFF. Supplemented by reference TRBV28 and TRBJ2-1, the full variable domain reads DVKVTQSSRYLVKRTGEKVFLECVQDMDHENMFWYRQDPGLGLRLIYFSYDVKMKEKGDIPEGYSVSREKKERFSLILESASTNQTSMYLCASSTTSGRGNEQFFGPGTRLTVL.

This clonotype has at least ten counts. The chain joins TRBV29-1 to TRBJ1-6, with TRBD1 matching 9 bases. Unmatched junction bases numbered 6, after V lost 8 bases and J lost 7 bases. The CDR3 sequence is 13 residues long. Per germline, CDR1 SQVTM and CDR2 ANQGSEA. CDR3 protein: CSTRDRENSPLHF. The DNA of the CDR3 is TGCAGCACACGGGACAGGGAGAATTCACCCCTCCACTTT.

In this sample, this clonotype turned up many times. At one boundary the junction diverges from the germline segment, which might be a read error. CDR3 residues: CASSLAGGGQPQHF. CDR3 DNA: TGTGCCAGCAGCTTAGCAGGGGGCGGGCAGCCCCAGCATTTT. V usage is TRBV5-1 and J usage is TRBJ1-5; 8 positions match TRBD1. CDR3 length: 14 residues. CDR1 and CDR2 (germline): SGHRS, YFSETQ.

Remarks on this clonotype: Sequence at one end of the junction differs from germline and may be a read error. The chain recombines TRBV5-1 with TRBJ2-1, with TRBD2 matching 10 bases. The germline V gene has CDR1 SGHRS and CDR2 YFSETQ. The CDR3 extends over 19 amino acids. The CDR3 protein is CVSSMPTGFPLAGYNEQFF. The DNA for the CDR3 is TGCGTCAGCAGCATGCCTACAGGGTTCCCACTAGCGGGGTACAATGAGCAGTTCTTC.

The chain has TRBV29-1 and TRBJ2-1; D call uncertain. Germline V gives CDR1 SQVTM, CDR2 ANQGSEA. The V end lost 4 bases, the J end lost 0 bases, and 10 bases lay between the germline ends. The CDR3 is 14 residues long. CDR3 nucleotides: TGCAGCGTTGCCGAGCGTAGCTCCTACAATGAGCAGTTCTTC. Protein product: CSVAERSSYNEQFF.

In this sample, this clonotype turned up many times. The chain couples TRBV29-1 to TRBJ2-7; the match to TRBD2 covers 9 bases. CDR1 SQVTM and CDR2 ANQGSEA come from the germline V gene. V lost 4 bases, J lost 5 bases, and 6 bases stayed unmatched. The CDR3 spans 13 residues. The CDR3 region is CSVGGRARNEQYF. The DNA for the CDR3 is TGCAGCGTTGGCGGGAGGGCGAGGAACGAGCAGTACTTC.

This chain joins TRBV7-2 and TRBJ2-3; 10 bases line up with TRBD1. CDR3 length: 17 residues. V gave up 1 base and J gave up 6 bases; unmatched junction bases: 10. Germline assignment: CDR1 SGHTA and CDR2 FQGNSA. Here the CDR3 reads CASSLVRAGTGVDTQYF. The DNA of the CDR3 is TGTGCCAGCAGCTTAGTTAGGGCCGGGACAGGGGTGGATACGCAGTATTTT.

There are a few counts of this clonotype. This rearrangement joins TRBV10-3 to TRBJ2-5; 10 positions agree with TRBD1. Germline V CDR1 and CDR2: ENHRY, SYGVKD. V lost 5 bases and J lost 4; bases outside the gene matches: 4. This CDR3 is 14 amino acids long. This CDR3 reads CAISRTGGRETQYF. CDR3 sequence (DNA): TGTGCCATCAGTAGGACAGGGGGGAGAGAGACCCAGTACTTC.

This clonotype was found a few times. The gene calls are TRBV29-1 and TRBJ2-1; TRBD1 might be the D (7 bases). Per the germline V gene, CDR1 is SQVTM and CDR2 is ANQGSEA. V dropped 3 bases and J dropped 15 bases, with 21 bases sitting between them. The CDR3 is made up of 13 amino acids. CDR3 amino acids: CSVEGQGGNILFF. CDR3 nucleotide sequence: TGCAGCGTTGAGGGTCAGGGGGGTAATATTTTGTTCTTC.

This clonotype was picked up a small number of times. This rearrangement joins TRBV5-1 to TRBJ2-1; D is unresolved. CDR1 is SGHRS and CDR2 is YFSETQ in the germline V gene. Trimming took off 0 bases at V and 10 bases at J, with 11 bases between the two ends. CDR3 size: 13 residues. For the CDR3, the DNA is TGCGCCAGCAGCTTGGGGTCCCTACAGGAGCAGTTCTTC. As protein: CASSLGSLQEQFF.

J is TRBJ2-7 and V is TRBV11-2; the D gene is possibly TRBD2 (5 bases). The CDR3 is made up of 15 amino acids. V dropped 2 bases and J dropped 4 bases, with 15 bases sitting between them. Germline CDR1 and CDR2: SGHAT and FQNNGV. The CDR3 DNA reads TGTGCCAGCAGCTTATCGCCCGCGGAGGTTTACGAGCAGTACTTC. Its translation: CASSLSPAEVYEQYF.

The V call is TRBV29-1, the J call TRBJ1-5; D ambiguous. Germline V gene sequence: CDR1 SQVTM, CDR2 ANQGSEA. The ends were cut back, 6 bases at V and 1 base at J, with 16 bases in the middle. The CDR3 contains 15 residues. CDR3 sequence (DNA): TGCAGCGTCATCCCGGGATATGGGAGCAATCAGCCCCAGCATTTT. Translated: CSVIPGYGSNQPQHF. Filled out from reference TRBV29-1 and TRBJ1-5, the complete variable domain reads SAVISQKPSRDICQRGTSLTIQCQVDSQVTMMFWYRQQPGQSLTLIATANQGSEATYESGFVIDKFPISRPNLTFSTLTVSNMSPEDSSIYLCSVIPGYGSNQPQHFGDGTRLSIL.

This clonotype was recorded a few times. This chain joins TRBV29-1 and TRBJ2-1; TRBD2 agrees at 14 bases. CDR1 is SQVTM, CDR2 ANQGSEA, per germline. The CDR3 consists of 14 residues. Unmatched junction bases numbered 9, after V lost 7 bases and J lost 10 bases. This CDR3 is CSASTSGRAGEQFF. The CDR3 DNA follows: TGCAGCGCATCGACTAGCGGGAGGGCCGGGGAGCAGTTCTTC.